The T cell receptor (beta chain) described here comes from a study of cytomegalovirus exposure and HLA in healthy donors. Whole-study findings and limits: Equally common other TCR beta chains were less clonally expanded than HLA-associated ones, a later analysis found.

About this clone itself: The antigen remains undetermined.

PCR was performed using 60 Vbeta and 13 Jbeta primers. TCRdb's copy holds only in-frame clones and misses some; the assay was immunoSEQ multiplex PCR. The table lists fewer than 100,000 clones, around 80% of them singletons. Trimming cost V 0 bases and J 3 bases; bases outside gene matches: 5. The germline gives CDR1 SGHKS, CDR2 YYEKEE (reference sequence). This CDR3 is built from 15 residues. Donors in the study were healthy people who gave bone marrow. V usage is TRBV5-5 and J usage is TRBJ2-7; 8 nucleotides align to TRBD2. The specimen sequenced was PBMCs. The TCR sequence derives from a male donor in good health and CMV-seropositive. CDR3 nucleotides: TGTGCCAGCAGCTTGGAGTCCGGGAGGGGCTACGAGCAGTACTTC. Translation gives CASSLESGRGYEQYF. Full variable domain (remainder filled in from reference TRBV5-5 and TRBJ2-7): DAGVTQSPTHLIKTRGQQVTLRCSPISGHKSVSWYQQVLGQGPQFIFQYYEKEERGRGNFPDRFSARQFPNYSSELNVNALLLGDSALYLCASSLESGRGYEQYFGPGTRLTVT.